The sequence of this TCR beta chain was determined in a study of shared clonotypes between healthy human individuals (dated by TCRdb to the early 2020s). Broadly, across the study: The cohort comprised a couple of women and three men aged 18 to 49 years. For each donor, three plates each were used for CD4 naive and CD4 memory, two plates were used for CD8 naive, and one plate was used for CD8 memory. Blood TCR repertoires of about 5 healthy adults were deeply sequenced to estimate repertoire size and the extent of clonotype sharing between individuals. Libraries were prepared and TCR repertoires were sequenced by different laboratories using diverse techniques, in order to increase sequencing depth and limit assay-specific biases. Leukapheresis yielded between about 0.9 and 9.5 billion PBMCs per donor. Results and caveats for the whole study, not just this receptor: Because the study included a small number of donors, the genetic and exposure-history diversity represented was limited. Around 5.4% of naive CD4, 3.5% of naive CD8, around 2.3% of memory CD4, and about 0.4% of memory CD8 clonotypes were shared across a few donors. Naive subsets generally had larger estimated clonotype richness than memory subsets did. Higher generation probabilities were observed for clonotypes shared by all four sorted-subset donors than for non-shared clonotypes. Pairwise subsampling led to the expectation that sequencing depth would affect the degree of clonotype sharing among donors. Even with the large sequencing depth, rarefaction of the sorted-subset datasets indicated that sequencing was incomplete. Sampling was restricted to blood, and TCR repertoires in tissue are likely to differ from TCR repertoires in blood.

At least ten counts were recorded for this clone. Its antigen is unknown. Base-call qualities are not available, and no considerably larger clone is one nucleotide away. The same CDR3 is also encoded by other DNA sequences in this sample. From the cysteine up to the phenylalanine, the CDR3 has a length of 16 residues. Only the CDR3 DNA stays, 48 bases, in frame from base 1. Healthy HIV-negative adults with no recently reported acute infections or vaccinations were included as donors. Only Caucasian adults living in Nashville, Tennessee, USA were represented among the donors. CD8 memory samples combined magnetically selected CD45RO+ cells with CCR7-negative CD45RA+ effector memory (TemRA) cells. Blood was collected by leukapheresis, and PBMCs were isolated by Ficoll-Histopaque density gradient centrifugation and then cryopreserved in liquid nitrogen vapor phase. Analytical flow cytometry was used to check the purity and quantity of each magnetically sorted T cell population. Genomic DNA was isolated from every sorted fraction and measured by UV absorbance on a Nanodrop 2000c.

TCR CDR3 regions were amplified from genomic DNA by multiplex PCR using the deep immunoSEQ assay. For each cell subset, the extracted genomic DNA was distributed evenly across all wells of several immunoSEQ 96-well plates, and each plate served as one replicate. For sorted subsets, each replicate PCR was loaded with 150 to 250 ng genomic DNA, equivalent to 30,000 or so T cell genomes. The purified libraries were quantified using a Qubit 3.0 fluorometer, sized with a Bioanalyzer 2100, and then quantified again using the KAPA Library Quantification kit. Every immunoSEQ 96-well plate was sequenced on a dedicated single-read 150-cycle Illumina NextSeq 550 flow cell. In the paper's pipeline: Because only junctional sequences without quality scores were contained in the immunoSEQ output, filtering matching that applied to full-length reads could not be performed. To assign V/J genes and CDR3, sequences were annotated using PyIR, a Python wrapper for IgBLAST v1.9, with IMGT germline references. Any read was removed if the V/J assignment was weak (E-value above 1e-6), the CDR3 was missing, or the read contained stop codons, out-of-frame junctions, or ambiguous translated residues. V3J clonotypes were defined by identical inferred V gene, J gene, and CDR3 amino acid sequence. Percentage overlap between repertoires was computed as shared unique clonotypes divided by the size of the smaller repertoire. RTK rarefaction, the Chao1 estimator, and Recon v2.1 estimates of unobserved clonotypes were used to assess repertoire richness. For all TCRbeta clonotypes obtained by the gDNA method from four donors, generation probabilities were computed with OLGA. TCRdb mirrors the immuneACCESS table, restricted to in-frame sequences. Some clones are absent from its copies; in checked studies, under half trace to an unresolved V gene, and the reason for the others is unknown. The D gene and trimming were derived from the DNA, and the V and J assignments and clone size from that table. The sample profile shows 85,000 to 100,000 clones; 68% of them were found once. Around half of the sample rests with the top ten.

The chain employs TRBV21-1 and TRBJ2-7; whether TRBD2, the table's D call, matches the DNA was not checked. TRBV21-1 is a pseudogene. The sequenced material came from memory CD8+ T cells sorted from blood. The cell subset or site label for this specimen denotes: CD45RO+ cells pooled with CCR7-negative TemRA cells. The TCR comes from a man aged 30 to 39 in good health. Here is the DNA: TGTGCCAGCAGCCTATTACCGGGGGGTAATGACTACGAGCAGTACTTC. This yields the protein CASSLLPGGNDYEQYF.